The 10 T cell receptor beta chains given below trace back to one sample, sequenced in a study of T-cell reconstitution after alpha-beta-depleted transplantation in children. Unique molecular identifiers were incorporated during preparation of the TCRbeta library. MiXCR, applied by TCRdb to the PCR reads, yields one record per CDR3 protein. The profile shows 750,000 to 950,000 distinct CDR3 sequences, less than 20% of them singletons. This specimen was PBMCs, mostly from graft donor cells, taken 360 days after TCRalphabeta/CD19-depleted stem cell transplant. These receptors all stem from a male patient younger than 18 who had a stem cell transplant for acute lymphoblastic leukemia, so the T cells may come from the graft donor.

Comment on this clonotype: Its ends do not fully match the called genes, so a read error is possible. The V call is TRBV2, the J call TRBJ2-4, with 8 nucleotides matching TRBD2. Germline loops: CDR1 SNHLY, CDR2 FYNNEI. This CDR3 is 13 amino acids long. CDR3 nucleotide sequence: TGTGCCAGCAGCTACCCTGCAGCGGGAGCTCGTGACTTC. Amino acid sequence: CASSYPAAGARDF.

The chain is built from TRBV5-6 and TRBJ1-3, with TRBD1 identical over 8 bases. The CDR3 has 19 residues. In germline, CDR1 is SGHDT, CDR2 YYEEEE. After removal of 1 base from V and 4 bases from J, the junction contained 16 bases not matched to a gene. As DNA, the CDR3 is TGTGCCAGCAGCTTGTTGTTAATCGCGACAGGGGCACTCGGAAACACCATATATTTT. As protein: CASSLLLIATGALGNTIYF.

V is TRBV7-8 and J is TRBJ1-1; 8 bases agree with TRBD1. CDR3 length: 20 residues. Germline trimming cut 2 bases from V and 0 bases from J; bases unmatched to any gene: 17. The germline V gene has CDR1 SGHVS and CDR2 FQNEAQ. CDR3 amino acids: CASSLPGQGLEGALNTEAFF. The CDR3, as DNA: TGTGCCAGCAGCTTACCCGGACAGGGATTAGAGGGGGCATTGAACACTGAAGCTTTCTTT.

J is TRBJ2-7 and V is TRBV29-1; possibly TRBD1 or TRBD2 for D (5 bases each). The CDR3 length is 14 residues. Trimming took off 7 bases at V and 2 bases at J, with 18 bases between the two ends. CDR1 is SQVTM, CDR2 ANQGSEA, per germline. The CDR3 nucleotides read TGCAGCGCCCACCTTCCGGGACGTCCCTACGAGCAGTACTTC. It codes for CSAHLPGRPYEQYF.

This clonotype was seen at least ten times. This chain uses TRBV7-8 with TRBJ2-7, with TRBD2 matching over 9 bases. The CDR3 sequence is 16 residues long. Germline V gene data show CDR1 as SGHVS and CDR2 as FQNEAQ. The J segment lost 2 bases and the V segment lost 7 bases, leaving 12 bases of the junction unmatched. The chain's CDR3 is CASTRLGLAITYEQYF. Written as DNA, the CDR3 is TGTGCCAGCACCAGACTAGGACTAGCGATAACCTACGAGCAGTACTTC.

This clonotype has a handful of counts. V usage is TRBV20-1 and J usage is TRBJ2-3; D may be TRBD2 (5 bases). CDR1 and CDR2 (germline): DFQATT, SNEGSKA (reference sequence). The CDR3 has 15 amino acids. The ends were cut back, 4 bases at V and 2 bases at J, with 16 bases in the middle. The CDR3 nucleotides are TGCAGTGCTACCTCCTGGGAGACTGTCACAGATACGCAGTATTTT. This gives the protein CSATSWETVTDTQYF.

The CDR3 DNA is TGTGCCAGCAGCAACTTGACAGTCATTAAGCGCTACACCTTC. Translated: CASSNLTVIKRYTF. V usage is TRBV6-1 and J usage is TRBJ1-2, with TRBD1 as a possible D gene (5 bases). The germline V gene encodes CDR1 MNHNS and CDR2 SASEGT. V lost 6 bases and J lost 9, with 20 bases in between. The CDR3 totals 14 residues.

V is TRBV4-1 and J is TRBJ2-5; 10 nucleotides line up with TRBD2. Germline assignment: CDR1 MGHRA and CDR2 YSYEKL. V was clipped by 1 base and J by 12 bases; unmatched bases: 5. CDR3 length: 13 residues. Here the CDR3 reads CASSQGLAGPEYF. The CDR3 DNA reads TGCGCCAGCAGCCAAGGACTAGCGGGCCCGGAGTACTTC.

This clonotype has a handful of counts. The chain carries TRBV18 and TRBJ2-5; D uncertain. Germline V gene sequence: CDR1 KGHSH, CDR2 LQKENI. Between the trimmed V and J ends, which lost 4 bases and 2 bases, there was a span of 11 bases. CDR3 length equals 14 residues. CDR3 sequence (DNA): TGTGCCAGCTCACTACTGTCGGAACAAGAGACCCAGTACTTC. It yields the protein CASSLLSEQETQYF.

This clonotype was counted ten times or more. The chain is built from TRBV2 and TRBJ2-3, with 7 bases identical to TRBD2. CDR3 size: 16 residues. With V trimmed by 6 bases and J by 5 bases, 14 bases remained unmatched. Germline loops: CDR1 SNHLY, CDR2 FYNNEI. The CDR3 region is CASRGLWEGSEDTQYF. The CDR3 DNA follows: TGTGCCAGCAGGGGTTTATGGGAGGGGTCGGAAGATACGCAGTATTTT.